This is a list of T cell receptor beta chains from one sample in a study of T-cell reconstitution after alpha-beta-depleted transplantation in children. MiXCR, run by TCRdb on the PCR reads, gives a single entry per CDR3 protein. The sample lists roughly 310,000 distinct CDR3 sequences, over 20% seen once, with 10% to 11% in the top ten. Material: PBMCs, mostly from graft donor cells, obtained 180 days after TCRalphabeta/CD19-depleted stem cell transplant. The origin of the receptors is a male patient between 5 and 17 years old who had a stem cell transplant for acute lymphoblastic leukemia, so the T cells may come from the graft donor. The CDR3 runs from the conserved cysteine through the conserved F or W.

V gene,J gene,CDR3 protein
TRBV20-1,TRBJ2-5,CSADRTGKETQYF
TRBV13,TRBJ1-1,CASSFDRGGNTEAFF
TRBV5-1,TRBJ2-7,CASTAGQGEGREQYF
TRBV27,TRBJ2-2,CASSPQGAITGELFF
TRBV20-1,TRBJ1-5,CCAREVGAPSNQPQHF
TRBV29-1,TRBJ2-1,CSVEGQGEGLEYNEQFF
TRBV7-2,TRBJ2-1,CASSLVAGNNEQFF
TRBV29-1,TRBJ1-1,CSVLPKLYRVFMNTEAFF
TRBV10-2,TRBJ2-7,CASWSASSYEQYF
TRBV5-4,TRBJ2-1,CASSLSFGEVEQFF
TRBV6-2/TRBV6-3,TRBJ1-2,CASSYRARMEGYTF
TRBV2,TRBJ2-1,CASSRLAGGRNEQFF
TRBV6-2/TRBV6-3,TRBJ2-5,CASSQRGGETQYF
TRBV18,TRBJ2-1,CASSPWGPGQGYNEQFF
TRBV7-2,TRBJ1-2,CASSLLREGRNTF
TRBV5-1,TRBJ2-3,CASSLSGRVDTQYF
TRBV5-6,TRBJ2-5,CASSLGPVGKETQYF
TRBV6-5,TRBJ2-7,CASSYAPRVGKRSYEQYF
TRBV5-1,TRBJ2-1,CASSFTSGTNEQFF
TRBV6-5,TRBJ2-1,CASSGTSGKYNEQFF
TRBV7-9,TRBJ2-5,CASSPQEETQYF
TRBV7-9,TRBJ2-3,CASSPRIREMSDTQYF
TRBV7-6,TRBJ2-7,CASTLGLAGSYEQYF
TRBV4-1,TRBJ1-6,CASRRPGERSPLHF
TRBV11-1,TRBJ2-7,CASSLAGSGLAGFSYEQYF
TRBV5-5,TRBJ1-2,CASRGPPHGYTF
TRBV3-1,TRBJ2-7,CASSPRFAARIEQYF
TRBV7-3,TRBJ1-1,CASSVRGSSEAFF
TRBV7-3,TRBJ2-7,CASSPLAGVREQYF
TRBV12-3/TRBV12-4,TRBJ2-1,CASRPGQSYNEQFF
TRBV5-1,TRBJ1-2,CASSLLGALGYTF
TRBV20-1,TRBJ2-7,CSASRAAGAAYEQYF
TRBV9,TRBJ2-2,CASSGGTSGKTGELFF
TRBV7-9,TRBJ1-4,CASSSTVLSDEKLFF
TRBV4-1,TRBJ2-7,CASSQQRATSGSYEQYF
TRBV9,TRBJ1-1,CASSVVERALNTEAFF
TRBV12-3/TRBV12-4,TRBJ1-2,CASSLLVQRGYTF
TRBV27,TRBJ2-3,CASRAGGVTDTQYF
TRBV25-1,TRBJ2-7,CASSDPRDRGSYEQYF
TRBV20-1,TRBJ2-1,CSWVGTSNEQFF
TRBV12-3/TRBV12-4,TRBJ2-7,CASTPGQSYEQYF
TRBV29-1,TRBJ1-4,CSVATQATEKLFF
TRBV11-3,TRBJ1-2,CASSLNTGAGDYGYTF
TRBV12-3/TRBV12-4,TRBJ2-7,CASSPRADFPYEQYF
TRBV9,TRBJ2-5,CASSGGGVEKKETQYF
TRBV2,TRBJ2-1,CASSGQYNEQFF
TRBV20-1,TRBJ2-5,CSAREAFQETQYF
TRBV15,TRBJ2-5,CATRPTGEKETQYF
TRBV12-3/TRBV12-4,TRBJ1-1,CASTVRAVTFF
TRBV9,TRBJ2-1,CASSASGTPYNEQFF
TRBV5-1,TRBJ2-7,CASSLGWDRGPYEQYF
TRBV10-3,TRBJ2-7,CAISEFGGEQYF
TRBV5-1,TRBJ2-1,CASSFEGRISYNEQFF
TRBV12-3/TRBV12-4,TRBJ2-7,CASSLAGGAYEQYF
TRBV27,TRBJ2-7,CASSFPGAREQYF
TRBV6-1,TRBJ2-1,CASKTSGSPALRSEQFF